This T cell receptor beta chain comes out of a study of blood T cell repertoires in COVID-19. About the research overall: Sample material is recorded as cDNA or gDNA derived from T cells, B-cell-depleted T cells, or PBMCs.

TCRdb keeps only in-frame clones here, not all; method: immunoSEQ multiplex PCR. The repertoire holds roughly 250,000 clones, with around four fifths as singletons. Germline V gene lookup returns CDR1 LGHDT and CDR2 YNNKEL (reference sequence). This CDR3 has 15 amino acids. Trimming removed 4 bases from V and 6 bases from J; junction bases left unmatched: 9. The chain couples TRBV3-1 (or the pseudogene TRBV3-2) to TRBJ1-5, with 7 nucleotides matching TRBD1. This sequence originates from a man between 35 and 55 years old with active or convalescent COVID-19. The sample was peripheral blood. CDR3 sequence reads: CASSLTAQGVQPQHF. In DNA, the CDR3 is TGTGCCAGCAGCCTCACCGCTCAGGGGGTTCAGCCCCAGCATTTT.